The sequence of this T cell receptor (beta chain) was determined in a study of blood T cell repertoires in COVID-19 (dated by TCRdb to the early 2020s). With respect to the entire study: The collaborator samples originated in the United States, Italy and Spain and spanned the acute and convalescent phases of COVID-19. The material from the prospective study consisted of cDNA or gDNA derived from T cells, B-cell-depleted T cells, or PBMCs. Deeply sampled blood TCRbeta repertoires from subjects exposed to, actively infected with, or recovered from COVID-19 were included in the dataset. The repertoires were released in a freely available public database meant as a resource for research on the immune response to SARS-CoV-2. The samples were drawn from two sources: the first 160 participants of the ongoing ImmuneRACE study, and over 950 subjects contributed by 6 global collaborators. Nearly every sample came with metadata listing a de-identified subject ID, COVID-19 status, age in years and sex. Where available, HLA class I and class II types were taken from metadata supplied by the sample provider and were not determined by assay-based typing.

TCRbeta CDR3 regions were amplified from genomic DNA by means of the immunoSEQ Assay, a bias-controlled multiplex PCR. The authors' pipeline ran thus. Within the assay, amplification of reference gene primers was used to estimate how many nucleated cells each sample contained. Sequence reads were collapsed and filtered to measure the absolute abundance of every unique TCRbeta CDR3 rearrangement. Productive Simpson clonality was computed per sample as the square root of Simpson's diversity index over productive rearrangements. TCRdb holds this immuneACCESS table with in-frame rearrangements only. Some clones are missing; in checked studies, unresolved V genes explain under half, and the rest has no known cause. V and J calls and clone size are copied from that table; D and trimming were computed from the DNA. In all, the sample holds approximately 140,000 clones, and less than 85% of those were seen once. Jointly, the top ten make up roughly a sixth of the sample.

The germline V gene (reference sequence) gives CDR1 as SEHNR and CDR2 as FQNEAQ. The CDR3 sequence holds 12 residues, the cysteine and phenylalanine included. Only the CDR3 DNA is retained, 36 bases long and in frame from the first base. The V and J ends are trimmed by 11 bases and 2 bases, leaving 13 bases between them. With respect to this clone: Its antigen is still unknown. No much larger clone is present one base from it, and per-base qualities are unavailable.

Each collaborating institution followed its own protocols to collect whole blood in K2EDTA tubes. For TCRbeta analysis, collaborators shipped samples as frozen whole blood, isolated PBMCs, or DNA extracted from either of those sample types. Summary of the overall study and its limitations: How much clinical and demographic metadata was included differed by source and by participant, and the metadata was provided uncurated.

The chain employs TRBV7-9 and TRBJ2-7, with TRBD1 tentatively as D gene (6 bases match). This TCR was recovered from a woman over 75 with acute or convalescent COVID-19. Specimen: peripheral blood. The CDR3: CAGATGTYEQYF. In nucleotide form, the sequence is TGTGCCGGAGCGACAGGAACCTACGAGCAGTACTTC.